These 25 T cell receptor beta chains were sequenced from one sample in a study of T cells in Graves' hyperthyroidism and ophthalmopathy. Amplified TCR beta CDR3 regions came from RNA transcripts. Carried out on the TCR CDR3, a first-round RT-PCR used the HTBI primer set. Via MiXCR, TCRdb re-called the multiplex PCR reads, giving one row per CDR3 protein. The repertoire has fewer than 500,000 distinct CDR3 sequences, 14% of them found once; the top ten carry about 18%. Sequenced: blood. These receptors were obtained from a woman in her twenties or thirties with Graves' ophthalmopathy.

This clonotype has more than one count but fewer than ten. This chain uses TRBV5-1 with TRBJ2-5; D gene uncertain. V was trimmed by 3 bases and J by 0 bases, leaving 6 bases between them. Germline V CDR1 and CDR2: SGHRS, YFSETQ. The CDR3 spans 13 residues. CDR3 sequence: CASSSTYQETQYF. The CDR3 region has the DNA TGCGCCAGCAGCTCGACATACCAAGAGACCCAGTACTTC. The full variable domain, with the rest looked up from reference TRBV5-1 and TRBJ2-5, is KAGVTQTPRYLIKTRGQQVTLSCSPISGHRSVSWYQQTPGQGLQFLFEYFSETQRNKGNFPGRFSGRQFSNSRSEMNVSTLELGDSALYLCASSSTYQETQYFGPGTRLLVL.

In its sample, this clonotype was seen many times. V gene TRBV7-8 combines with J gene TRBJ2-3; weak D call: TRBD1 (5 bases). Germline V gene lookup returns CDR1 SGHVS and CDR2 FQNEAQ. The CDR3 totals 16 residues. With 0 bases removed from V and 0 bases from J, the gap between germline ends came to 10 bases. CDR3 sequence: CASSLAPGASTDTQYF. CDR3 nucleotides: TGTGCCAGCAGCTTAGCGCCTGGGGCTAGCACAGATACGCAGTATTTT.

The chain recombines TRBV12-3 or TRBV12-4 with TRBJ1-6; tentatively, D is TRBD1 (5 bases). The CDR3 is 16 amino acids. The V end was cut by 6 bases, the J end by 7 bases, with 19 bases between. CDR3 region: CASSPHGYRDNSPLHF. DNA of the CDR3: TGTGCCAGCAGCCCACACGGCTATCGGGACAATTCACCCCTCCACTTT.

About this clonotype: Being one base from a much bigger clone, this may be a read error. This chain uses TRBV27 with TRBJ1-2; 7 nucleotides agree with TRBD1. V dropped 3 bases and J dropped 6; count of bases not matched to a gene: 7. This CDR3 contains 14 residues. The germline V gene has CDR1 MNHEY and CDR2 SMNVEV (reference sequence). Written as DNA, the CDR3 is TGTGCCAGCAGTTTGCTCAGGGGGGAAGATGGCTACACCTTC. Residues: CASSLLRGEDGYTF.

This clonotype was counted ten times or more. The J gene is TRBJ2-1, the V gene TRBV3-1; the match to TRBD2 covers 14 bases. Germline V gene lookup returns CDR1 LGHDT and CDR2 YNNKEL (reference sequence). The CDR3 extends over 15 amino acids. V was clipped by 4 bases and J by 6 bases; unmatched bases: 2. CDR3 protein: CASSLGTSGGNEQFF. The CDR3 region has the DNA TGTGCCAGCAGCCTCGGGACTAGCGGGGGCAATGAGCAGTTCTTC.

This clonotype turned up a few times. The rearrangement links TRBV6-1 to TRBJ1-3; D is ambiguous. Germline loops: CDR1 MNHNS, CDR2 SASEGT. The CDR3 spans 12 residues. V dropped 10 bases and J dropped 0 bases, with 7 bases sitting between them. The CDR3 reads CATEDSGNTIYF. DNA of the CDR3: TGTGCCACCGAGGACTCTGGAAACACCATATATTTT.

In this sample, this clonotype turned up many times. The CDR3 sequence: CASSQDGTSDTQYF. The DNA of the CDR3 is TGCGCCAGCAGCCAAGATGGAACTTCAGATACGCAGTATTTT. The chain links TRBV4-1 to TRBJ2-3; D is ambiguous. Between the trimmed V and J ends, which lost 0 bases and 4 bases, there was a span of 8 bases. The CDR3 is 14 amino acids. Germline V gives CDR1 MGHRA, CDR2 YSYEKL.

V and J are TRBV27 and TRBJ1-1; 10 bases agree with TRBD1. Trimming removed 2 bases from V and 6 bases from J; junction bases left unmatched: 6. The CDR3 runs to 15 residues. Germline loops: CDR1 MNHEY, CDR2 SMNVEV (reference sequence). The DNA for the CDR3 is TGTGCCAGCAGTTTAGCGACAGGGGGCCTGGCTGAAGCTTTCTTT. The encoded protein is CASSLATGGLAEAFF.

There are many counts of this clonotype. V is TRBV20-1 and J is TRBJ2-3; D might be TRBD2 (7 bases). V was shortened by 3 bases and J by 0 bases, with 13 bases between the two germline ends. The CDR3 is made up of 15 amino acids. In germline, CDR1 is DFQATT, CDR2 SNEGSKA (reference sequence). The CDR3 nucleotides are TGCAGTGCTAGGGGGGGGCGGGCCAGCACAGATACGCAGTATTTT. Translated, it gives CSARGGRASTDTQYF.

There are many counts of this clonotype. This chain uses TRBV18 with TRBJ1-1, with D perhaps matching TRBD1 (5 bases). The CDR3 contains 14 residues. Trimming removed 3 bases at V and 6 bases at J, with 14 bases between. Germline values: CDR1 KGHSH, CDR2 LQKENI. The CDR3 DNA is TGTGCCAGCTCACCGTCTTCAACAGGCGCTGAAGCTTTCTTT. Its protein product is CASSPSSTGAEAFF.

This clonotype has at least ten counts. This chain uses TRBV20-1 with TRBJ1-3; 7 bases align to TRBD1. The CDR3 covers 14 residues. Germline CDR1 and CDR2: DFQATT and SNEGSKA (reference sequence). V shed 1 base and J 4 bases; nucleotides not matched to a gene: 4. As DNA, the CDR3 is TGCAGTGCTAGAGCCAGGGGGGTCGGAAACACCATATATTTT. Translating gives CSARARGVGNTIYF.

With respect to this clonotype: This may arise from a read error, as a much more abundant clone is one base away. The gene calls are TRBV27 and TRBJ2-4, with TRBD1 matching 7 bases. The CDR3 is made up of 14 amino acids. V lost 10 bases, J lost 3 bases, and 9 bases stayed unmatched. CDR1 and CDR2 from the germline V gene are MNHEY and SMNVEV (reference sequence). In nucleotides, the CDR3 is TGTGCCACCAGGGTTTGGGACAGCAAAAACATTCAGTACTTC. Residues: CATRVWDSKNIQYF.

This clonotype showed up many times. The rearrangement links TRBV20-1 to TRBJ1-1; D gene uncertain. Per the germline V gene, CDR1 is DFQATT and CDR2 is SNEGSKA (reference sequence). This CDR3 is built from 12 residues. Trimming shortened V by 1 base and J by 2 bases, and 5 bases separated the two germline ends. CDR3 nucleotide sequence: TGCAGTGCTAGAGTAATTAACACTGAAGCTTTCTTT. This gives the protein CSARVINTEAFF.

The chain combines TRBV6-1 with TRBJ1-1; D is perhaps TRBD1 (5 bases). Trimming shortened V by 8 bases and J by 4 bases, and 14 bases separated the two germline ends. The length of the CDR3 is 13 residues. Germline CDR1 is MNHNS and CDR2 is SASEGT. The CDR3: CASSQGSSTEAFF. The CDR3 DNA sequence: TGTGCCAGCTCGCAGGGTTCGAGCACTGAAGCTTTCTTT.

In this sample, this clonotype turned up many times. The rearrangement uses TRBV7-9 and TRBJ1-1, with TRBD1 as a possible D gene (6 bases). This CDR3 region has 14 residues. The V end was cut by 5 bases, the J end by 0 bases, with 10 bases between. CDR1 and CDR2 (germline): SEHNR, FQNEAQ (reference sequence). The CDR3 nucleotides read TGTGCCAGCAGCCCGGACAGTTTGAACACTGAAGCTTTCTTT. Translating it yields CASSPDSLNTEAFF.

The chain joins TRBV28 to TRBJ1-2; D not certain. The CDR3 is made up of 12 amino acids. The V end was cut by 1 base, the J end by 8 bases, with 8 bases between. Per germline, CDR1 MDHEN and CDR2 SYDVKM. The DNA of the CDR3 is TGTGCCAGCAGTTTATTGGAGGACGGCTACACCTTC. This gives the protein CASSLLEDGYTF.

This clonotype was seen at least ten times. The chain links TRBV6-1 to TRBJ1-2, with D perhaps TRBD1 (6 bases). V shed 8 bases and J shed 5 bases, with 9 bases lying between them. Germline values: CDR1 MNHNS, CDR2 SASEGT. The CDR3 extends over 11 amino acids. The CDR3 nucleotides are TGTGCCAGCGGCAGGGGATATGGCTACACCTTC. As protein: CASGRGYGYTF.

With respect to this clonotype: Possible read error: a much larger clone is one base away. The chain recombines TRBV29-1 with TRBJ2-7; D is uncertain. This CDR3 comprises 13 residues. Between the trimmed V and J ends, which lost 3 bases and 5 bases, there was a span of 14 bases. Germline V gives CDR1 SQVTM, CDR2 ANQGSEA. CDR3 in amino acids: CSVDGRLSDEQYF. The DNA of the CDR3 is TGCAGCGTTGATGGTAGGCTCAGCGACGAGCAGTACTTC.

On this clonotype: At one end, the junction sequence differs from germline, possibly due to a read error. The V and J genes are TRBV2 and TRBJ2-3; tentatively, D is TRBD2 (5 bases). Germline V gene sequence: CDR1 SNHLY, CDR2 FYNNEI. This CDR3 has 12 amino acids. CDR3 loop: CASSPSTDAQYF. The DNA of the CDR3 is TGTGCCAGCAGCCCTAGCACAGATGCGCAGTATTTT.

This clonotype appeared many times. The rearrangement links TRBV6-2 or TRBV6-3 to TRBJ2-1; D is unclear. The ends were cut back, 2 bases at V and 9 bases at J, with 14 bases in the middle. The CDR3 runs to 14 residues. Germline assignment: CDR1 MNHEY and CDR2 SVGEGT. The CDR3 DNA reads as TGTGCCAGCAGTTACGGTTCCCTCCTTGTTGAGCAGTTCTTC. It yields the protein CASSYGSLLVEQFF.

This clonotype was counted ten times or more. The chain carries TRBV28 and TRBJ1-5, with D possibly matching TRBD1 (5 bases). Germline CDR1 and CDR2: MDHEN and SYDVKM. This CDR3 is built from 15 residues. Trimming cost V 1 base and J 5 bases, with 12 bases left between them. The CDR3 DNA follows: TGTGCCAGCAGTTTATCAGGGAGGGTATATCAGCCCCAGCATTTT. This translates into CASSLSGRVYQPQHF.

The chain is built from TRBV7-8 and TRBJ2-1; 11 bases fit TRBD2. This CDR3 is 16 amino acids long. Germline V CDR1 and CDR2: SGHVS, FQNEAQ. Losses at the gene ends were 6 bases for V and 7 bases for J; bases not matched to a gene: 11. CDR3 protein: CASSSIAGGYSNEQFF. CDR3 nucleotides: TGTGCCAGCAGTTCCATAGCGGGAGGGTACTCGAATGAGCAGTTCTTC.

The chain couples TRBV2 to TRBJ1-5; D is undetermined. The germline gives CDR1 SNHLY, CDR2 FYNNEI. V was cut by 8 bases and J by 10 bases, with 18 bases left in between. This CDR3 is 13 amino acids long. CDR3 in amino acids: CASRRISSKPQHF. CDR3 DNA: TGTGCCAGCCGGCGGATCTCTAGTAAACCCCAGCATTTT.

This clonotype has at least ten counts. V and J are TRBV20-1 and TRBJ1-2, with 9 bases aligning to TRBD1. Germline loops: CDR1 DFQATT, CDR2 SNEGSKA (reference sequence). J was trimmed by 5 bases and V by 6 bases; bases with no gene match: 10. The CDR3 covers 14 residues. This chain's CDR3 is CSARDRQGEYGYTF. As DNA, the CDR3 is TGCAGTGCACGTGATCGACAGGGGGAATATGGCTACACCTTC.

This clonotype was detected ten times or more. The rearrangement uses TRBV28 and TRBJ2-1, with 13 bases fitting TRBD2. Germline V gene data show CDR1 as MDHEN and CDR2 as SYDVKM. The ends lost 6 bases at V and 7 bases at J; junction bases unmatched: 18. There are 19 residues in the CDR3. The CDR3 spells CASSSLLGLAGPKGNEQFF. The CDR3 coding sequence is TGTGCCAGCAGCTCCCTATTGGGACTAGCGGGGCCAAAAGGGAATGAGCAGTTCTTC.